This section outlines one T cell receptor beta chain sequence together with its context. Which antigen it targets is not known. No base-level quality is on record; no much larger clone is a single base apart. Patients with autoimmune disease history or receiving systemic immunosuppression were excluded from the trial. Peripheral blood for TCR sequencing was collected from all dose cohorts at baseline, on cycle 4 day 1, and on cycle 7 day 1. Samples came from an open-label, multicenter, first-in-human phase I dose-escalation trial of ivuxolimab. The trial enrolled adults with locally advanced or metastatic head and neck squamous cell, hepatocellular, melanoma or renal cell carcinoma. CD4+ and CD8+ T cells were sorted separately from peripheral blood before TCR sequencing. This specimen belongs to a study of OX40 agonist ivuxolimab in advanced cancers. About the full investigation: Ivuxolimab was an agonistic, fully human IgG2 monoclonal antibody directed against OX40 (CD134), a costimulatory receptor. Patients were allowed to have had prior anti-PD-1, anti-PD-L1 or anti-CTLA-4 therapy, and roughly 40% of the dose-escalation patients had previously received checkpoint inhibitors. The dose-escalation cohort was 82.7% male with a mean age of about 65 years, ranging from roughly 23 to 90. Among the 52 dose-escalation patients, about 20 had hepatocellular carcinoma, around 15 melanoma, 9 renal cell carcinoma and 9 head and neck cancer. Intravenous ivuxolimab was administered to patients every 2 weeks at six dose levels: 0.01, 0.1, 0.3, 1.5, 3 and 10 mg/kg. The monotherapy dose-escalation portion (N of about 49 patients) of the phase I ivuxolimab trial is reported in the paper. Partial responses were achieved by three dose-escalation patients, of whom one had hepatocellular carcinoma and two had cutaneous melanoma. The purpose of peripheral TCRbeta sequencing was to test whether ivuxolimab changed TCR sequence diversity and led to clonal T-cell expansion. Here is what the overall study found, with its caveats: Low levels of normalized T-cell clonal expansion were also seen in some patients who did not respond. At doses of 0.1 to 3.0 mg/kg, clonal expansion of both CD4+ and CD8+ T cells in blood was seen between baseline and week 6. In the 0.1-3.0 mg/kg groups, partial responders had among the lowest normalized peripheral clonal expansion, particularly in CD8+ T cells. Which antigens the clonally expanded peripheral T cells were specific for was not determined. On average, CD8+ T cells showed more expanded clones than CD4+ T cells after ivuxolimab.

To sequence the TCRbeta CDR3 region, genomic DNA was isolated from the sorted cells. The immunoSEQ Assay was used to sequence the TCRbeta CDR3 regions. The table was pulled from immuneACCESS by TCRdb, which kept in-frame rearrangements only. Such tables lose some clones; where checked, under half of the loss comes from unresolved V genes, and the rest has no known cause. The sample has approximately 84,000 clones on record, over 85% of them singletons. The ten biggest clones cover about 0.2% of the sample. Trimmed from V: 3 bases; trimmed from J: 2 bases; junction bases lacking a gene match: 2. The CDR3, from cysteine to phenylalanine, totals 16 residues. Only the CDR3 portion is preserved as DNA: 48 bases, with reading frame beginning at the first base. The germline V gene sets CDR1 to KGHSH and CDR2 to LQKENI.

The sequence links TRBV18 to TRBJ2-2, with 11 central nucleotides matching TRBD2. This receptor was identified in an adult with an advanced solid tumor such as melanoma, head and neck, liver or kidney cancer. This specimen was CD4+ or CD8+ T cells sorted from blood, taken in a trial of the OX40 agonist ivuxolimab. This receptor carries the CDR3 CASSPLAGGNTGELFF. At the DNA level, the sequence is TGTGCCAGCTCACCTCTAGCGGGAGGTAACACCGGGGAGCTGTTTTTT.